The source of this T cell receptor beta chain is a study of T-cell reconstitution after alpha-beta-depleted transplantation in children. Study-wide findings and caveats: At the one-year point after transplant, T-cell counts and TCRbeta diversity were found to come mostly from T cells that had been newly produced. Expanded clones from the graft, numbering several hundred, reportedly supplied alpha-beta T cells about two months after transplant. Some patients' high day-60 TCRbeta diversity was attributed to recipient cells surviving conditioning.

There are 16 residues in the CDR3. Germline V gene lookup returns CDR1 DFQATT and CDR2 SNEGSKA (reference sequence). Unmatched junction bases numbered 12, after V lost 6 bases and J lost 1 base. TCRbeta library preparation incorporated unique molecular identifiers. TCRdb reprocessed the PCR reads with MiXCR, giving one entry per CDR3 protein. The sample has approximately 630,000 distinct CDR3 sequences; roughly 14% are singletons. At least ten counts were recorded for this clonotype. What it binds is not known. This sequence joins TRBV20-1 and TRBJ2-3, with 8 bases aligning to TRBD2. This TCR derives from a girl aged 2-10 years with congenital amegakaryocytic thrombocytopenia, due to receive a stem cell transplant. The material sequenced was PBMCs, taken before TCRalphabeta/CD19-depleted stem cell transplant. The CDR3 DNA follows: TGCAGTGCACAATCATGGGCGCGGGAGGGCACAGATACGCAGTATTTT. Encoded protein: CSAQSWAREGTDTQYF.